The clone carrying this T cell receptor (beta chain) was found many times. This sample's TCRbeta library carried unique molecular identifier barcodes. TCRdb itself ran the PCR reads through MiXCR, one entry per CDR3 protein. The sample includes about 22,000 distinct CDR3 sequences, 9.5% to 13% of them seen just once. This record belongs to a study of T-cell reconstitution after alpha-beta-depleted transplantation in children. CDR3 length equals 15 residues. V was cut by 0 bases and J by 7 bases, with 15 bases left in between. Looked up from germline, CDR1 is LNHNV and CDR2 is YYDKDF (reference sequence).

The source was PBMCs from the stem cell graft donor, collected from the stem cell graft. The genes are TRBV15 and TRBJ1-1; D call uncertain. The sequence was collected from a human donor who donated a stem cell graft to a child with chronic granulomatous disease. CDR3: CATSRDQGRTNEAFF. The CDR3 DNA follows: TGTGCCACCAGCAGAGATCAAGGTCGGACCAATGAAGCTTTCTTT.